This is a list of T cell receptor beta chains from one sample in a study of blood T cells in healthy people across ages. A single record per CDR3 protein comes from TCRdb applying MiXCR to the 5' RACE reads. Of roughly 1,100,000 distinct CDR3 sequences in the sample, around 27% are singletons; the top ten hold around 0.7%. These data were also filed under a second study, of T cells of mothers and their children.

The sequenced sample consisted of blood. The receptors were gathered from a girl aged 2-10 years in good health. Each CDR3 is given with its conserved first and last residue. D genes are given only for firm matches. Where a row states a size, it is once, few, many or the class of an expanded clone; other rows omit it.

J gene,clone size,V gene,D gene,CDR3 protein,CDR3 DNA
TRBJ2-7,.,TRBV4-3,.,CASSQGQAEGLYEQYF,TGCGCCAGCAGCCAGGGTCAGGCGGAAGGTCTCTACGAGCAGTACTTC
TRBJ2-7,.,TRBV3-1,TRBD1,CASSQGTGGGRWSEQYF,TGTGCCAGCAGCCAAGGAACAGGGGGCGGTCGGTGGTCGGAGCAGTACTTC
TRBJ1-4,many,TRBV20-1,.,CSARDSRNEKLFF,TGCAGTGCTAGGGACAGCCGAAATGAAAAACTGTTTTTT
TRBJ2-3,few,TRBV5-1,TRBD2,CASSSTGLAGGTDTQYF,TGCGCCAGCAGCTCGACCGGGTTAGCGGGGGGCACAGATACGCAGTATTTT
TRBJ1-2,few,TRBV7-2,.,CASRVTAYGYTF,TGTGCCAGCAGGGTGACAGCTTATGGCTACACCTTC
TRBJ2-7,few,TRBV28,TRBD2,CASSRLAGSGEQYF,TGTGCCAGCAGTCGACTAGCGGGATCGGGGGAGCAGTACTTC
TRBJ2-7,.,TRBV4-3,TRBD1,CASSRDRFADEQYF,TGCGCCAGCAGCCGGGACAGATTTGCGGACGAGCAGTACTTC
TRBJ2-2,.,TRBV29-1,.,CSVEMPGELFF,TGCAGCGTTGAAATGCCCGGGGAGCTGTTTTTT
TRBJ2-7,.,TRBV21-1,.,CASSKAGTSLTQAYEQYF,TGTGCCAGCAGCAAAGCGGGGACTAGTTTAACCCAAGCCTACGAGCAGTACTTC
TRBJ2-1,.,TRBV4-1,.,CASSQSVWGPQVEQFF,TGCGCCAGCAGCCAATCGGTTTGGGGGCCTCAGGTTGAGCAGTTCTTC
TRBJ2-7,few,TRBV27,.,CASSLSIITVGGEQYF,TGTGCCAGCAGTTTATCGATAATTACGGTCGGTGGCGAGCAGTACTTC
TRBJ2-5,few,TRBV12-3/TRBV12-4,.,CASSLVEQGPQETQYF,TGTGCCAGCAGTTTAGTGGAACAGGGCCCCCAAGAGACCCAGTACTTC
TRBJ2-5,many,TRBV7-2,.,CASSFTGTETQYF,TGTGCCAGCAGCTTCACAGGAACAGAGACCCAGTACTTC
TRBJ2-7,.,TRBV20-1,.,CSARDGAPQSYEQYF,TGCAGTGCTAGAGATGGGGCTCCCCAATCCTACGAGCAGTACTTC
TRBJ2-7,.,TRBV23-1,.,CASSHPLWEQYF,TGCGCCAGCAGTCACCCCCTCTGGGAGCAGTACTTC
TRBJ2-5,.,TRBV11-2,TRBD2,CASSPSGRSQETQYF,TGTGCCAGTAGCCCGAGCGGGAGAAGTCAGGAGACCCAGTACTTC
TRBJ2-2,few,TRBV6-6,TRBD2,CASRGGLGELFF,TGTGCCAGCAGGGGAGGGTTGGGGGAGCTGTTTTTT
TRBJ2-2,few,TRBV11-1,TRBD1,CASSPRQGSDTGELFF,TGTGCCAGCAGCCCAAGACAGGGGAGCGACACCGGGGAGCTGTTTTTT
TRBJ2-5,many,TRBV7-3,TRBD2,CASSLLAGVEETQYF,TGTGCCAGCAGCTTACTAGCGGGGGTGGAAGAGACCCAGTACTTC
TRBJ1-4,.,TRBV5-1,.,CASSFWGGRGEKLFF,TGCGCCAGCAGCTTTTGGGGGGGGCGCGGTGAAAAACTGTTTTTT
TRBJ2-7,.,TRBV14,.,CASSQERFPGEQYF,TGTGCCAGCAGCCAAGAACGGTTCCCCGGGGAGCAGTACTTC
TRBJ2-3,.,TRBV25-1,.,CAGPQGPVTDTQYF,TGTGCCGGTCCCCAGGGGCCTGTCACAGATACGCAGTATTTT
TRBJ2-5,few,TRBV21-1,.,CASSNVTGEGETQYF,TGTGCCAGCAGCAACGTAACAGGGGAAGGAGAGACCCAGTACTTC
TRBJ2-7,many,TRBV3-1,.,CASSQGGYEQYF,TGCGCCAGCAGCCAAGGGGGGTACGAGCAGTACTTC
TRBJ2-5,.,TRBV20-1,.,CSARRTSPETQYF,TGCAGTGCTAGACGAACTAGCCCAGAGACCCAGTACTTC
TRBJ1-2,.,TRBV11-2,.,CASSLDVLSYGYTF,TGTGCCAGCAGCTTAGATGTTTTGTCCTATGGCTACACCTTC
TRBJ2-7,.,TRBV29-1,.,CSVEDPASYEQYF,TGCAGCGTTGAAGATCCGGCCTCTTACGAGCAGTACTTC
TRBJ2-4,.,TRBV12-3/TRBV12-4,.,CASSPPGGATKNIQYF,TGTGCCAGCAGCCCACCTGGGGGGGCTACCAAAAACATTCAGTACTTC
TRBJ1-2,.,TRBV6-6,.,CASNMDSLYGYTF,TGTGCCAGCAACATGGACAGCCTCTATGGCTACACCTTC
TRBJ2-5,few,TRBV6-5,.,CASSYVGGEQETQYF,TGTGCCAGCAGTTACGTGGGGGGCGAGCAAGAGACCCAGTACTTC
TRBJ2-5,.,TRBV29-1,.,CSVESQTQYF,TGCAGCGTTGAATCGCAGACCCAGTACTTC
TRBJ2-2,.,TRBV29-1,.,CSVVGEIGELFF,TGCAGCGTTGTGGGGGAAATTGGGGAGCTGTTTTTT
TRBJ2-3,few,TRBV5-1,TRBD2,CATAEGTSRADTQYF,TGCGCCACCGCGGAGGGGACTAGCAGGGCAGATACGCAGTATTTT
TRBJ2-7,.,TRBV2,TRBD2,CASSGFSGRADEQYF,TGTGCCAGCAGTGGGTTTAGCGGGAGGGCCGACGAGCAGTACTTC
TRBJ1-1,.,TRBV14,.,CASSLAGRSTEAFF,TGTGCCAGCAGCCTAGCGGGGAGAAGCACTGAAGCTTTCTTT
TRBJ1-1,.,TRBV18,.,CASSSLTGSEAFF,TGTGCCAGCTCATCCCTTACAGGATCTGAAGCTTTCTTT
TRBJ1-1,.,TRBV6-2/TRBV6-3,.,CASSYGGDAFF,TGTGCCAGCAGTTACGGGGGGGACGCTTTCTTT
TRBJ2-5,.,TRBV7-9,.,CASSLEAGVQQYF,TGTGCCAGCAGCTTAGAGGCAGGGGTACAGCAGTACTTC
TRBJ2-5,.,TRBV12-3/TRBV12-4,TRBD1,CASNSGQFGETQYF,TGTGCCAGCAATTCGGGACAGTTCGGGGAGACCCAGTACTTC
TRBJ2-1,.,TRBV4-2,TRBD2,CASADGLAGGLGDEQFF,TGTGCCAGTGCCGATGGACTAGCGGGAGGTTTAGGGGATGAGCAGTTCTTC
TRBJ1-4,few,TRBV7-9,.,CASRGPSRANNEKLFF,TGTGCCAGCAGGGGGCCGTCCCGGGCCAACAATGAAAAACTGTTTTTT
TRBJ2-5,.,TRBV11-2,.,CASSFRTFPTQETQYF,TGTGCCAGCAGCTTCCGGACTTTCCCCACTCAAGAGACCCAGTACTTC
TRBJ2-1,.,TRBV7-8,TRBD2,CASSLVGLVSNEQFF,TGTGCCAGCAGCTTAGTGGGACTAGTCTCCAATGAGCAGTTCTTC
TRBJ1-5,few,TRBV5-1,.,CASSLESGNQPQHF,TGCGCCAGCAGCTTGGAATCTGGGAATCAGCCCCAGCATTTT
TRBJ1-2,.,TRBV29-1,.,CSVDPGRGAGGYTF,TGCAGCGTTGACCCCGGAAGGGGCGCGGGTGGCTACACCTTC
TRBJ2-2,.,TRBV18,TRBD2,CASSLRLAENTGELFF,TGTGCCAGCTCCCTTCGACTAGCGGAGAACACCGGGGAGCTGTTTTTT
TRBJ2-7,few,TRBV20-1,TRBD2,CSARGTSGRRNEQYF,TGCAGTGCTAGAGGAACTAGCGGGAGAAGAAACGAGCAGTACTTC
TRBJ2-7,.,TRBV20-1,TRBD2,CSAVQREPSYEQYF,TGCAGTGCTGTCCAGCGGGAGCCGTCCTACGAGCAGTACTTC
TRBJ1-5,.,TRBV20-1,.,CSAAKGDQPRHF,TGCAGTGCCGCGAAAGGCGATCAGCCCCGGCATTTT
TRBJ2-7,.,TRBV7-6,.,CASSPEPVSYEQYF,TGTGCCAGCAGCCCCGAGCCGGTTAGCTACGAGCAGTACTTC
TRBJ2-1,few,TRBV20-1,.,CSARDALYNEQFF,TGCAGTGCTAGAGACGCTCTGTACAATGAGCAGTTCTTC
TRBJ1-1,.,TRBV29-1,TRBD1,CSVLGRQGKGNTEAFF,TGCAGCGTTCTCGGAAGACAGGGGAAGGGGAACACTGAAGCTTTCTTT
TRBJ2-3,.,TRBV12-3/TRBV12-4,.,CASSSSSTGGGITDAQYF,TGTGCCAGCAGTTCGTCTTCAACAGGGGGGGGGATAACAGATGCGCAGTATTTT